This is a list of T cell receptor beta chains from one sample in a study of cytomegalovirus exposure and HLA in healthy donors. Clones were sequenced by immunoSEQ multiplex PCR, and TCRdb holds only the in-frame ones, with some missing. The top ten hold around 1.5% of the sample, which has approximately 150,000 clones, over 70% seen once. Input material: PBMCs. The receptors derive from a woman aged 18-29 years in good health and CMV-seronegative. CDR3s include the opening cysteine and the closing phenylalanine or tryptophan. The order of the fields is V gene, D gene, J gene, clone size, CDR3 protein, CDR3 DNA. D genes are given only for firm matches. Some rows mark clone size as missing; the rest say once, few, many or name a class of expanded clone.

TRBV10-2	TRBD2	TRBJ2-2	-	CASSTNGRAQDTGELFF	TGCGCCAGCAGTACAAACGGGAGGGCCCAAGACACCGGGGAGCTGTTTTTT
TRBV29-1	TRBD1	TRBJ1-2	few	CSVVDRGYYTF	TGCAGCGTTGTAGACAGGGGATACTACACCTTC
TRBV5-4	-	TRBJ2-3	-	CASSPHGGLSTDTQYF	TGTGCCAGCAGCCCGCACGGGGGTCTGAGCACAGATACGCAGTATTTT
TRBV6-5	TRBD2	TRBJ2-1	once	CASSPSGSSYNEQFF	TGTGCCAGCAGCCCTAGCGGGAGCTCCTACAATGAGCAGTTCTTC
TRBV5-1	-	TRBJ1-2	few	CASSLAGDSSSGTF	TGCGCCAGCAGCTTGGCCGGGGACTCATCCTCGGGCACCTTC
TRBV2	-	TRBJ2-1	-	CASSGNGGDNEQFF	TGTGCCAGCAGTGGAAACGGTGGAGACAATGAGCAGTTCTTC
TRBV27	TRBD2	TRBJ2-7	-	CASSFRRASGSYEQYF	TGTGCCAGCAGTTTCCGGAGGGCTAGCGGGTCCTACGAGCAGTACTTC
TRBV5-1	-	TRBJ2-3	-	CASSHVEEGGDTQYF	TGCGCCAGCAGCCACGTTGAGGAGGGAGGAGATACGCAGTATTTT
TRBV2	-	TRBJ2-3	-	CASLGVDTQYF	TGTGCCAGCCTCGGGGTAGATACGCAGTATTTT
TRBV4-2	TRBD1	TRBJ2-7	-	CASSQDQGAVPTYEQYF	TGTGCCAGCAGCCAAGATCAGGGGGCCGTCCCTACCTACGAGCAGTACTTC